The present T cell receptor beta chain was sequenced within a study of blood T cell repertoires in COVID-19. Study as a whole: The study drew acute and convalescent COVID-19 samples from the United States, Italy and Spain. The cDNA or gDNA used as material had been derived from T cells, B-cell-depleted T cells, or PBMCs.

Authors' data handling: Amplifying reference gene primers gave estimates of nucleated cell counts. Libraries were prepared by immunoSEQ multiplex PCR; TCRdb keeps only in-frame clonotypes and omits some of them. Clonal size and the V and J genes are those of that table, whereas D and trimming came from the DNA. The sample consists of 650,000 to 800,000 clones, 85% to 90% of them appearing once. The CDR3 extends over 14 amino acids. Per germline, CDR1 GTSNPN and CDR2 SVGIG (reference sequence). V was cut by 4 bases and J by 1 base, with 13 bases left in between. Sequencing was done on a sample of peripheral blood. The origin of this receptor is a woman aged 18 to 35 with acute or convalescent COVID-19. The chain joins TRBV30 to TRBJ1-1; no reliable D call. The CDR3 reads CAWNYGSKNTEAFF. CDR3 DNA: TGTGCCTGGAACTATGGGAGTAAGAACACTGAAGCTTTCTTT.